The present entry profiles one T cell receptor (beta chain) with its context. The data originate from a study of CD8 T cells in Susac syndrome. Roughly 0.45 to 1 ug RNA was reverse transcribed with random hexamers. Amplification of TCR beta CDR3 spanned 54 Vbeta and 13 Jbeta via immunoSEQ multiplex PCR. TCRdb called the immunoSEQ multiplex PCR reads again in MiXCR, with one record for every CDR3 protein. The repertoire holds around 300,000 distinct CDR3 sequences, with approximately 85% as singletons. Peripheral blood CD8+ and CD4+ T cells were profiled by TCR beta sequencing. V gave up 2 bases and J gave up 5 bases, with 10 bases separating them. Germline lookup yields CDR1 MNHEY and CDR2 SMNVEV (reference sequence). The CDR3 extends over 13 amino acids.

This sequence originates from a human donor with multiple sclerosis. This chain connects TRBV27 to TRBJ2-7; D possibly corresponds to TRBD1 (5 bases). Sequencing was carried out using CD8+ T cells from PBMCs. The CDR3 region is CASSLQGSHEQYF. The CDR3 DNA reads as TGTGCCAGCAGTTTACAGGGTTCCCACGAGCAGTACTTC.